Shown below are 23 T cell receptor beta chains from a single sample sequenced in a study of identifying expanded T cells in peripheral blood. Assay used: immunoSEQ multiplex PCR; TCRdb lists only in-frame clones, some missing. The sample records around 82,000 clones, roughly 84% being singletons. Sequenced: blood. The receptor source for this set is a person aged 18 to 75 in good health.

CDR3 residues: CASSLRIGDSGNTIYF. The DNA for the CDR3 is TGTGCCAGCAGCCTACGGATCGGGGACTCTGGAAACACCATATATTTT. The chain is built from TRBV4-2 and TRBJ1-3; D not certain. Trimming cost V 4 bases and J 0 bases, with 13 bases left between them. CDR3 size: 16 residues. Germline loops: CDR1 LGHNA, CDR2 YNFKEQ.

The CDR3 region has the DNA TGTGCCACCAGCAGAGCGGGGGTTGGCAATCAGCCCCAGCATTTT. Its protein is CATSRAGVGNQPQHF. The chain couples TRBV15 to TRBJ1-5, with D possibly TRBD1 on 5 matching bases. CDR3 size: 15 residues. Germline V gene lookup returns CDR1 LNHNV and CDR2 YYDKDF (reference sequence). V shed 1 base and J shed 2 bases, with 9 bases lying between them. Supplemented by reference TRBV15 and TRBJ1-5, the full variable domain reads DAMVIQNPRYQVTQFGKPVTLSCSQTLNHNVMYWYQQKSSQAPKLLFHYYDKDFNNEADTPDNFQSRRPNTSFCFLDIRSPGLGDTAMYLCATSRAGVGNQPQHFGDGTRLSIL.

A single count supports this clone. J is TRBJ2-1 and V is TRBV13; 9 nucleotides line up with TRBD2. Germline CDR1 is PRHDT and CDR2 is FYEKMQ (reference sequence). V was clipped by 5 bases and J by 2 bases; unmatched bases: 4. The CDR3 is made up of 15 amino acids. CDR3 in amino acids: CASSVSGSPYNEQFF. CDR3 nucleotide sequence: TGTGCCAGCAGCGTTAGCGGGAGCCCCTACAATGAGCAGTTCTTC.

This chain joins TRBV28 and TRBJ1-3; D call uncertain. Germline lookup yields CDR1 MDHEN and CDR2 SYDVKM. The V end lost 6 bases, the J end lost 3 bases, and 15 bases lay between the germline ends. The CDR3 totals 15 residues. CDR3: CASSADGSYGNTIYF. CDR3 sequence (DNA): TGTGCCAGCAGCGCGGACGGTTCTTATGGAAACACCATATATTTT.

This clone was found a few times. J is TRBJ1-1 and V is TRBV4-3; perhaps TRBD1 as D (5 bases). The CDR3 spans 16 residues. Germline CDR1 reads LGHNA; CDR2 reads YSLEER. V was shortened by 6 bases and J by 2 bases, with 19 bases between the two germline ends. The CDR3 sequence: CASRRGGSSLNTEAFF. The CDR3, as DNA: TGCGCCAGCAGAAGGGGCGGGTCCTCCTTAAACACTGAAGCTTTCTTT.

This chain joins TRBV9 and TRBJ2-2; D assignment may be TRBD1 or TRBD2 (5 bases each). Trimming left V 4 bases short and J 7 bases short, with 17 bases between. The germline V gene has CDR1 SGDLS and CDR2 YYNGEE. CDR3 size: 15 residues. The CDR3 DNA reads as TGTGCCAGCAGCCCTCGCCCCCGGGGCGACGGGGAGCTGTTTTTT. Residues: CASSPRPRGDGELFF.

CDR3 region: CASRDTGSISNQPQHF. CDR3 sequence (DNA): TGTGCCAGTAGGGACACAGGGTCTATAAGCAATCAGCCCCAGCATTTT. The V and J genes are TRBV19 and TRBJ1-5, with a weak D call TRBD1 (6 bases). Trimming took off 6 bases at V and 1 base at J, with 16 bases between the two ends. Germline V CDR1 and CDR2: LNHDA, SQIVND (reference sequence). The CDR3 has 16 amino acids.

The sample holds a few counts of this clone. V gene TRBV7-8 combines with J gene TRBJ1-2; possibly TRBD1 for D (6 bases). Germline values: CDR1 SGHVS, CDR2 FQNEAQ. V was clipped by 1 base and J by 5 bases, with 14 bases between them. This CDR3 spans 15 amino acids. Written as DNA, the CDR3 is TGTGCCAGCAGCTTAGGGGCAGGGGAAGGATATGGCTACACCTTC. This encodes CASSLGAGEGYGYTF. The whole variable domain, remainder taken from reference TRBV7-8 and TRBJ1-2, is GAGVSQSPRYKVAKRGQDVALRCDPISGHVSLFWYQQALGQGPEFLTYFQNEAQLDKSGLPSDRFFAERPEGSVSTLKIQRTQQEDSAVYLCASSLGAGEGYGYTFGSGTRLTVV.

The chain links TRBV5-1 to TRBJ2-1; D assignment may be TRBD1 or TRBD2 (6 bases each). V was cut by 0 bases and J by 6 bases, with 22 bases left in between. Germline lookup yields CDR1 SGHRS and CDR2 YFSETQ. This CDR3 has 18 residues. This chain's CDR3 is CASSLDAPGTWGANEQFF. Written as DNA, the CDR3 is TGCGCCAGCAGCTTGGACGCTCCGGGGACATGGGGGGCCAATGAGCAGTTCTTC.

This clone was seen once. The V call is TRBV27, the J call TRBJ2-7; TRBD1 agrees at 7 bases. The CDR3 loop spans 15 amino acids. Trimming at V came to 4 bases and at J to 3 bases, leaving 9 bases not matched to a gene. Germline V gene sequence: CDR1 MNHEY, CDR2 SMNVEV (reference sequence). The CDR3 sequence is CASSSTGANDYEQYF. CDR3 DNA sequence: TGTGCCAGCAGTTCAACAGGGGCGAACGACTACGAGCAGTACTTC.

CDR3 bases: TGTGCCAGCAGCTATGGGTGGACCAACACAGATACGCAGTATTTT. It specifies CASSYGWTNTDTQYF. The chain carries TRBV7-2 and TRBJ2-3; D gene ambiguous. The CDR3 covers 15 residues. The V gene lost 4 bases and the J gene lost 2 bases, with 13 bases spanning the gap. Germline V CDR1 and CDR2: SGHTA, FQGNSA.

V and J are TRBV6-5 and TRBJ2-7; D gene uncertain. This CDR3 has 13 amino acids. V was pared by 2 bases and J by 0 bases, with 5 bases between. Looked up from germline, CDR1 is MNHEY and CDR2 is SVGAGI. The CDR3 reads CASSYAVSYEQYF. The DNA for the CDR3 is TGTGCCAGCAGTTACGCAGTCTCCTACGAGCAGTACTTC.

The chain uses TRBV9 and TRBJ2-5; 7 bases match TRBD2. The germline CDR1 and CDR2 sequences are SGDLS and YYNGEE. The V segment lost 3 bases and the J segment 5 bases; nucleotides outside the gene matches: 1. CDR3 length: 12 amino acids. The CDR3 bases are TGTGCCAGCAGCGGAGCGGGGGAGACCCAGTACTTC. Its translation: CASSGAGETQYF.

The J gene is TRBJ2-1, the V gene TRBV10-3; weak D call: TRBD1 (7 bases). CDR1 is ENHRY and CDR2 is SYGVKD in the germline V gene. This CDR3 is 15 amino acids long. V was shortened by 0 bases and J by 7 bases, with 13 bases between the two germline ends. The CDR3 is CAISESRQGGNEQFF. For the CDR3, the DNA is TGTGCCATCAGTGAGTCGAGACAGGGAGGTAATGAGCAGTTCTTC.

This clone was counted between two and nine times. The CDR3 nucleotides read TGTGCCATCAGCTCCTTAGCGGGACAAGAGACCCAGTACTTC. Protein sequence: CAISSLAGQETQYF. This sequence joins TRBV10-3 and TRBJ2-5, with TRBD2 matching over 8 bases. In germline, CDR1 is ENHRY, CDR2 SYGVKD. Trimming removed 6 bases from V and 2 bases from J; junction bases left unmatched: 5. This CDR3 region has 14 residues.

The rearrangement uses TRBV29-1 and TRBJ2-3; no definite D call. The V end was cut by 8 bases, the J end by 3 bases, with 9 bases between. This CDR3 contains 11 residues. Germline CDR1 SQVTM, CDR2 ANQGSEA. In nucleotides, the CDR3 is TGCAGCTTCCGGGTAACAGATACGCAGTATTTT. Residues: CSFRVTDTQYF.

V is TRBV6-6 and J is TRBJ2-7; 9 bases are a match to TRBD2. The germline gives CDR1 MNHNY, CDR2 SVGAGI (reference sequence). CDR3 length: 15 residues. V was clipped by 8 bases and J by 2 bases; unmatched bases: 10. CDR3 amino acids: CASGGLASLPYEQYF. The CDR3 coding sequence is TGTGCCAGCGGGGGACTAGCTTCTCTTCCCTACGAGCAGTACTTC.

This clone appeared a few times. This chain connects TRBV18 to TRBJ1-5; 7 bases agree with TRBD1. V lost 3 bases to trimming and J lost 2 bases; unmatched junction nucleotides: 1. There are 14 residues in the CDR3. Per germline, CDR1 KGHSH and CDR2 LQKENI. The CDR3 coding sequence is TGTGCCAGCTCACCTCAGGGGGGCAATCAGCCCCAGCATTTT. This codes for CASSPQGGNQPQHF.

J is TRBJ2-1 and V is TRBV7-6; TRBD1 matches 7 bases. The junction had 5 bases not matched to a gene; V was cut back by 4 bases and J by 8 bases. The germline V gene has CDR1 SGHVS and CDR2 FNYEAQ. This CDR3 is built from 13 residues. CDR3: CASSSDRDHEQFF. The CDR3 DNA is TGTGCCAGCAGCTCTGACAGGGACCATGAGCAGTTCTTC.

The CDR3 here is CASSIGVFTGRGRYEQYF. DNA for the CDR3: TGTGCCAGTAGTATAGGTGTATTTACGGGGAGAGGAAGGTACGAGCAGTACTTC. This chain uses TRBV19 with TRBJ2-7; tentatively, D is TRBD2 (5 bases). This CDR3 region has 18 residues. Per the germline V gene, CDR1 is LNHDA and CDR2 is SQIVND (reference sequence). The V gene lost 1 base and the J gene lost 4 bases, with 23 bases spanning the gap.

The genes are TRBV5-1 and TRBJ1-1; unclear D gene. Germline CDR1 is SGHRS and CDR2 is YFSETQ. Trimming removed 0 bases from V and 6 bases from J, with 15 bases in between. The CDR3 length is 15 residues. The DNA of the CDR3 is TGCGCCAGCAGCTTGGCTCTCAGGAGACCCTCTGAAGCTTTCTTT. This gives the protein CASSLALRRPSEAFF. The complete variable domain, with remaining parts taken from reference TRBV5-1 and TRBJ1-1, reads KAGVTQTPRYLIKTRGQQVTLSCSPISGHRSVSWYQQTPGQGLQFLFEYFSETQRNKGNFPGRFSGRQFSNSRSEMNVSTLELGDSALYLCASSLALRRPSEAFFGQGTRLTVV.

This chain's CDR3 is CATSRQSREAAYEQYF. The CDR3 DNA follows: TGTGCCACGTCCCGTCAGAGTCGGGAGGCCGCCTACGAGCAGTACTTC. The chain recombines TRBV19 with TRBJ2-7; 7 bases are shared with TRBD2. Trimming cost V 10 bases and J 2 bases; bases outside gene matches: 17. This CDR3 contains 16 residues. CDR1 is LNHDA and CDR2 is SQIVND in the germline V gene (reference sequence). The whole variable domain, remainder taken from reference TRBV19 and TRBJ2-7, is DGGITQSPKYLFRKEGQNVTLSCEQNLNHDAMYWYRQDPGQGLRLIYYSQIVNDFQKGDIAEGYSVSREKKESFPLTVTSAQKNPTAFYLCATSRQSREAAYEQYFGPGTRLTVT.

This clone was recorded many times. The V gene is TRBV5-3, the J gene TRBJ1-5; D might be TRBD1 (5 bases). Being an ORF, TRBV5-3 has a function that is uncertain. V was trimmed by 4 bases and J by 6 bases, leaving 20 bases between them. This CDR3 spans 16 amino acids. The CDR3 DNA follows: TGTGCCAGAAGCAAGGGACTGATGATGGGTACTCAGCCCCAGCATTTT. Protein product: CARSKGLMMGTQPQHF.